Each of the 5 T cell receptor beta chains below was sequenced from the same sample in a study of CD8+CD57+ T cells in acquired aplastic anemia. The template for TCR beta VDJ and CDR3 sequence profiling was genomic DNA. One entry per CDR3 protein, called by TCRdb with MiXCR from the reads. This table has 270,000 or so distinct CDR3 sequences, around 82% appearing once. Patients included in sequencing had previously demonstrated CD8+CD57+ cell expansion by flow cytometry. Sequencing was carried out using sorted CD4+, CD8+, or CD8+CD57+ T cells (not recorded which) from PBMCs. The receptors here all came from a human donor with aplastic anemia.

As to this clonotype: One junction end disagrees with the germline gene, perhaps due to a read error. The CDR3 spells CASSLAGSPNTQAF. The CDR3 nucleotides are TGTGCCAGCAGCTTAGCGGGCAGCCCCAACACTCAAGCTTTT. The chain uses TRBV7-6 and TRBJ2-3; no clear D. CDR1 SGHVS and CDR2 FNYEAQ come from the germline V gene. This CDR3 is built from 14 residues.

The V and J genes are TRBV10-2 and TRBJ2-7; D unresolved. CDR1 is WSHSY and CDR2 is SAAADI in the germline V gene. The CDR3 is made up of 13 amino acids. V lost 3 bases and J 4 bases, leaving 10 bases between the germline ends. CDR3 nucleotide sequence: TGCGCCAGCAGTGACGTTGGCACGTACGAGCAGTACTTC. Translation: CASSDVGTYEQYF.

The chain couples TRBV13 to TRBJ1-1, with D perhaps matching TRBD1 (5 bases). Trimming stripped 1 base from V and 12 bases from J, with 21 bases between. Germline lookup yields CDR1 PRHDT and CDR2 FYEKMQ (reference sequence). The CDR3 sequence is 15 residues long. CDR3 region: CASSLVVWGNEQSFF. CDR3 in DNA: TGTGCCAGCAGCTTAGTGGTCTGGGGCAACGAGCAGTCTTTCTTT.

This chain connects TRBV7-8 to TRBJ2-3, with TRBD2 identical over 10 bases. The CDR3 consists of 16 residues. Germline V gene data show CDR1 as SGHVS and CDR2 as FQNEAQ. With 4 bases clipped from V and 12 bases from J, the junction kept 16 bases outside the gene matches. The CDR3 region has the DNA TGTGCCAGCAGCTCAGCGGGAGGGCCCGATACGCAGTATCAGTATTTT. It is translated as CASSSAGGPDTQYQYF.

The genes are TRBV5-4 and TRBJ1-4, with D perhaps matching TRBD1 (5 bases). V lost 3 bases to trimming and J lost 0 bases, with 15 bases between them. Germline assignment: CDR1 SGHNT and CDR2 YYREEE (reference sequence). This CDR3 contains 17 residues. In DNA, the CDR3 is TGTGCCAGCAGCTGTACTACCGGGGCGGCAACTAATGAAAAACTGTTTTTT. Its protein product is CASSCTTGAATNEKLFF.